This TCR beta chain emerged from a study of T cells in Graves' hyperthyroidism and ophthalmopathy. Study details: Staff took peripheral blood when the initial diagnosis was made, before any treatment began. Study-level points and caveats: The majority of expanded thyroid clonotypes above 0.001 also appeared in blood.

This clonotype has a handful of counts. Its antigen is currently unknown. Under 3 months was the duration of disease in ophthalmopathy patients, who also had a Clinical Activity Score of at least 3 and a NOSPECS grade of at least 4. A patient was excluded if there was uncontrolled infection, other autoimmune disease, pregnancy or lactation. Regions amplified from RNA transcripts were the TCR beta CDR3 regions. The HTBI primer set drove a first-round RT-PCR of the TCR CDR3. TCRdb independently ran MiXCR on the multiplex PCR reads; one entry per CDR3 protein. The data contain about 410,000 distinct CDR3 sequences, around 15% of them singletons. CDR1 LGHNA and CDR2 YNFKEQ come from the germline V gene. With V trimmed by 1 base and J by 4 bases, 5 bases remained unmatched. This CDR3 is 15 amino acids long.

Material: blood. The receptor was derived from a man younger than 35 with Graves' ophthalmopathy. This chain links TRBV4-2 with TRBJ1-1; 8 bases align to TRBD1. This CDR3 is CASSQADRGVTEAFF. The CDR3 DNA is TGTGCCAGCAGCCAAGCAGACAGGGGAGTCACTGAAGCTTTCTTT.